This T cell receptor (beta chain) was sequenced during a study of blood T cell repertoires in COVID-19. Study information: The origin of the acute and convalescent COVID-19 samples was the United States, Italy and Spain. The analysed material was cDNA or gDNA that came from T cells, B-cell-depleted T cells, or PBMCs.

In the study's own analysis: It was from reference gene primer amplification that nucleated cell counts were estimated. TCRdb's copy holds only in-frame clones and misses some; the assay was immunoSEQ multiplex PCR. The D gene and trimming were derived from the DNA, and the V and J assignments and clone size from that table. The sample carries 55,000 to 70,000 clones, 82% recorded once. From germline, CDR1 is LGHDT and CDR2 YNNKEL (reference sequence). With 1 base clipped from V and 7 bases from J, the junction kept 5 bases outside the gene matches. The CDR3 loop spans 16 amino acids. The TCR comes from a woman aged 60-75 years with acute or convalescent COVID-19. The chain uses TRBV3-1 (or the pseudogene TRBV3-2) and TRBJ1-6, with TRBD1 identical over 9 bases. The specimen was peripheral blood. The CDR3 loop reads CASSQAGQGINSPLHF. CDR3 nucleotide sequence: TGTGCCAGCAGCCAAGCGGGACAGGGTATAAATTCACCCCTCCACTTT.